Shown below are 13 T cell receptor beta chains from a single sample sequenced in a study of CD8 T cells in Susac syndrome (dated by TCRdb to between 2017 and 2020). Libraries were constructed by the immunoSEQ multiplex PCR assay. RNA was extracted using the RNeasy kit, and about 0.5 to 1 ug of the RNA was reverse transcribed with random hexamers. TCRdb's own reprocessing of the public reads used fastp at Q25 and MiXCR and kept productive beta chains. Identical CDR3 proteins give one entry, which carries the most common genes and DNA. Within this sample are 150,000 or so distinct CDR3 sequences, with approximately 94% of them counted one time only. Almost 0.095% of the sample is taken by the ten largest. Sequenced material: CD4+ T cells from PBMCs. All receptors come from a human donor with multiple sclerosis.

Only one count was recorded for this clonotype. This chain joins TRBV2 and TRBJ2-1; 8 nucleotides agree with TRBD2. The CDR3 has 11 amino acids. V was clipped by 3 bases and J by 15 bases; unmatched bases: 4. Germline-derived CDR1 and CDR2 are SNHLY and FYNNEI. The CDR3 nucleotides are TGTGCCAGCAGTGAGACTAGCGATCCGTTCTTC. Translating it yields CASSETSDPFF.

The chain carries TRBV28 and TRBJ2-1, with TRBD1 matching 8 bases. CDR3 length: 15 amino acids. Germline V gives CDR1 MDHEN, CDR2 SYDVKM. The ends lost 4 bases at V and 5 bases at J; junction bases unmatched: 7. CDR3 residues: CASSSRGPLDNEQFF. DNA for the CDR3: TGTGCCAGCAGTTCCAGGGGGCCCCTTGACAATGAGCAGTTCTTC.

The genes are TRBV7-2 and TRBJ1-3; D ambiguous. V shed 0 bases and J shed 0 bases, with 6 bases lying between them. The germline gives CDR1 SGHTA, CDR2 FQGNSA. The CDR3 runs 15 residues. This chain's CDR3 is CASSLATVSGNTIYF. CDR3 DNA: TGTGCCAGCAGCTTAGCGACCGTCTCTGGAAACACCATATATTTT.

The chain combines TRBV7-9 with TRBJ1-2; D ambiguous. Germline V gene data show CDR1 as SEHNR and CDR2 as FQNEAQ (reference sequence). V was trimmed by 4 bases and J by 4 bases, leaving 16 bases between them. CDR3 length: 15 amino acids. In nucleotides, the CDR3 is TGTGCCAGCAGCTCCCTCTACAGCGTAGCCTATGGCTACACCTTC. Its translation: CASSSLYSVAYGYTF.

The V gene is TRBV5-1, the J gene TRBJ2-3; D is ambiguous. V lost 0 bases and J lost 2, with 7 bases in between. Germline V gene data show CDR1 as SGHRS and CDR2 as YFSETQ. This CDR3 contains 14 residues. The CDR3 loop is CASSLVQFTDTQYF. DNA for the CDR3: TGCGCCAGCAGCTTGGTTCAGTTCACAGATACGCAGTATTTT.

The rearrangement uses TRBV20-1 and TRBJ1-4, with 7 positions matching TRBD1. The germline V gene has CDR1 DFQATT and CDR2 SNEGSKA (reference sequence). V shed 1 base, J shed 8 bases, and the junction held 4 bases outside the gene matches. The length of the CDR3 is 13 residues. This CDR3 reads CSARGDRSEKLFF. The CDR3 DNA is TGCAGTGCTAGAGGGGACAGAAGCGAAAAACTGTTTTTT.

The chain employs TRBV5-8 and TRBJ2-5; 10 bases align to TRBD2. Germline V gives CDR1 SGHTS, CDR2 YDEGEE. V was clipped by 4 bases and J by 4 bases; unmatched bases: 1. The CDR3 length is 13 residues. CDR3 loop: CASSRLAGETQYF. CDR3 bases: TGTGCCAGCAGCCGACTAGCGGGAGAGACCCAGTACTTC.

The count of this clonotype is one. This sequence joins TRBV24-1 and TRBJ2-2; 10 bases are a match to TRBD2. There are 16 residues in the CDR3. Germline V gene sequence: CDR1 KGHDR, CDR2 SFDVKD. The V and J ends lost 2 bases and 1 base, in that order; junction bases with no gene match: 0. The CDR3 DNA sequence: TGTGCCACCAGTGATTCTAGCGGGAGGAACACCGGGGAGCTGTTTTTT. The encoded protein is CATSDSSGRNTGELFF.

CDR3 amino acids: CASSIPGTHGYTF. CDR3 sequence (DNA): TGTGCCAGTAGTATCCCCGGGACCCATGGCTACACCTTC. The chain has TRBV19 and TRBJ1-2, with D possibly being TRBD1 (5 bases). Trimming pared 3 bases from V and 6 bases from J, leaving 11 bases between. CDR3 length equals 13 residues. The V gene's germline CDR1 is LNHDA and CDR2 SQIVND (reference sequence).

CDR3 in DNA: TGTGCCAGCAAGGACCCTTCGAACACTGAAGCTTTCTTT. It translates to CASKDPSNTEAFF. The chain recombines TRBV27 with TRBJ1-1; D is undetermined. The CDR3 covers 13 residues. Germline V gene lookup returns CDR1 MNHEY and CDR2 SMNVEV (reference sequence). V gave up 7 bases and J gave up 1 base, with 10 bases separating them.

The chain employs TRBV29-1 and TRBJ1-1, with 7 bases lining up with TRBD1. J was trimmed by 4 bases and V by 7 bases; bases with no gene match: 12. This CDR3 contains 14 residues. CDR1 is SQVTM, CDR2 ANQGSEA, per germline. CDR3 sequence: CSGTEGGWGTEAFF. In DNA, the CDR3 is TGCAGCGGCACGGAAGGGGGCTGGGGCACTGAAGCTTTCTTT.

The CDR3 is CATTDPGNTGELFF. The CDR3 nucleotides read TGTGCCACCACAGACCCAGGGAACACCGGGGAGCTGTTTTTT. The chain uses TRBV19 and TRBJ2-2, with D unclear. Germline CDR1 and CDR2: LNHDA and SQIVND (reference sequence). This CDR3 region has 14 residues. Trimming took 10 bases from V and 1 from J, leaving 13 bases between them. The full variable domain, in which reference TRBV19 and TRBJ2-2 provide the parts outside the CDR3, is DGGITQSPKYLFRKEGQNVTLSCEQNLNHDAMYWYRQDPGQGLRLIYYSQIVNDFQKGDIAEGYSVSREKKESFPLTVTSAQKNPTAFYLCATTDPGNTGELFFGEGSRLTVL.

The rearrangement uses TRBV20-1 and TRBJ2-7; the D gene is possibly TRBD1 (5 bases). The germline V and J ends were trimmed by 1 base and 1 base, with 11 bases remaining between them. The CDR3 contains 14 residues. Germline CDR1 is DFQATT and CDR2 is SNEGSKA (reference sequence). CDR3: CSARVQGRSYEQYF. CDR3 sequence (DNA): TGCAGTGCTAGAGTGCAGGGTAGGTCCTACGAGCAGTACTTC.